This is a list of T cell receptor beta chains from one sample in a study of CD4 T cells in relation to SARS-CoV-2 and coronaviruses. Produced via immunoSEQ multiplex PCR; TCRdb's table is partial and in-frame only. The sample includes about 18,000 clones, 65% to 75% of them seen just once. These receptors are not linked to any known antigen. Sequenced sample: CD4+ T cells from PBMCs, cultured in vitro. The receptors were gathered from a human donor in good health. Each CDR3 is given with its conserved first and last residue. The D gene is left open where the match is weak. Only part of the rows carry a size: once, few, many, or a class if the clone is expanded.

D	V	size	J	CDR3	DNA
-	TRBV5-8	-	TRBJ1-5	CASSLLSGSARPQHF	TGTGCCAGCAGCTTATTGTCAGGGTCCGCTCGGCCCCAGCATTTT
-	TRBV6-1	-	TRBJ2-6	CASSEASSGANVLTF	TGTGCCAGCAGTGAAGCTAGCTCTGGGGCCAACGTCCTGACTTTC
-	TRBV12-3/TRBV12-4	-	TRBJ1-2	CASSLGFSYGYTF	TGTGCCAGCAGCTTGGGGTTTTCCTATGGCTACACCTTC
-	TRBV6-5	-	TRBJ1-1	CASSPSTEAFF	TGTGCCAGCAGCCCCTCCACGGAAGCTTTCTTT
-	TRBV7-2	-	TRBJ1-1	CASTWGRGNTEAFF	TGTGCCAGCACCTGGGGGAGGGGGAACACTGAAGCTTTCTTT
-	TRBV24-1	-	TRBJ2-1	CATSDSGTVNEQFF	TGTGCCACCAGTGATTCAGGGACGGTGAATGAGCAGTTCTTC
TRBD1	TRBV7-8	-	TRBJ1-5	CASSPGGGQGGNQPQHF	TGTGCCAGCAGCCCAGGGGGGGGACAGGGGGGCAATCAGCCCCAGCATTTT
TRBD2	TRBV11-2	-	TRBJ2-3	CASSARLAGEGVTDTQYF	TGTGCCAGCAGCGCCCGACTAGCGGGAGAGGGGGTGACAGATACGCAGTATTTT
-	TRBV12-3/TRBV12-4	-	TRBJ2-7	CASSFVSAYEQYF	TGTGCCAGCAGTTTTGTGTCTGCCTACGAGCAGTACTTC
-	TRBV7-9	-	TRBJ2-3	CASSSILAPDTQYF	TGTGCCAGCAGCTCAATCCTAGCTCCAGATACGCAGTATTTT
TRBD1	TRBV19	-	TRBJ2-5	CASSLGQAVETQYF	TGTGCCAGTAGCCTGGGACAGGCAGTAGAGACCCAGTACTTC
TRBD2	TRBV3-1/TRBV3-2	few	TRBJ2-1	CASSLASGSSNEQFF	TGTGCCAGCAGCTTGGCTAGCGGGAGTAGTAATGAGCAGTTCTTC
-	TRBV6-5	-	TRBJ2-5	CASGSGFRETQYF	TGTGCCAGCGGGAGCGGTTTCAGGGAGACCCAGTACTTC
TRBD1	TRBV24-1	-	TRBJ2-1	CATSNSGQGALLRGEQFF	TGTGCCACCAGTAACTCGGGGCAGGGGGCTTTATTACGAGGTGAGCAGTTCTTC
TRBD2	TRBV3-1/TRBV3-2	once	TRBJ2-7	CASSAIAGVYEQYF	TGTGCCAGCAGCGCCATAGCGGGGGTCTACGAGCAGTACTTC
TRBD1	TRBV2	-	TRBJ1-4	CASNRQGSEDEKLFF	TGTGCCAGCAACCGACAGGGATCAGAGGATGAAAAACTGTTTTTT
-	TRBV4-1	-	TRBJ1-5	CASSQVDGSQPQHF	TGCGCCAGCAGCCAAGTGGACGGATCACAGCCCCAGCATTTT
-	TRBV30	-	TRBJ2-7	CACDTRTSYEQYF	TGTGCCTGCGATACACGGACTTCCTACGAGCAGTACTTC
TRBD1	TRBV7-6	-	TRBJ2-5	CASSGTVQETQYF	TGTGCCAGCAGCGGGACAGTCCAAGAGACCCAGTACTTC
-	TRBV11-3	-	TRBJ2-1	CASSLDNSRGNEQFF	TGTGCCAGCAGCTTAGATAACTCCAGGGGCAATGAGCAGTTCTTC
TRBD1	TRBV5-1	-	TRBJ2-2	CAGGTGTGGPGELFF	TGCGCCGGGGGCACCGGGACAGGGGGCCCTGGGGAGCTGTTTTTT
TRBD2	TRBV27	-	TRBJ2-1	CASSTSGTWGNEQFF	TGTGCCAGCAGTACAAGCGGGACTTGGGGCAATGAGCAGTTCTTC
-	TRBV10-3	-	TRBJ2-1	CAISGGTPTPNEQFF	TGTGCCATCAGTGGCGGGACTCCCACGCCCAATGAGCAGTTCTTC
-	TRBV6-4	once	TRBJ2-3	CASSKGLLTDTQYF	TGTGCCAGCAGTAAAGGGCTGCTCACAGATACGCAGTATTTT
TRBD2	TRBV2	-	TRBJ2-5	CASSDFTSGYF	TGTGCCAGCAGTGATTTTACTAGCGGGTACTTC
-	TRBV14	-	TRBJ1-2	CASSQGSGYGYTF	TGTGCCAGCAGCCAAGGAAGTGGGTATGGCTACACCTTC
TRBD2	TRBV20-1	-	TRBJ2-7	CSASPLAGYEQYF	TGCAGTGCTAGTCCTTTAGCGGGTTACGAGCAGTACTTC
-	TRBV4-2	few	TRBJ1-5	CASSPDRINQPQHF	TGTGCCAGCAGCCCTGACAGGATTAATCAGCCCCAGCATTTT
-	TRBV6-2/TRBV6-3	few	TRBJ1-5	CASSYQAGNQPQHF	TGTGCCAGCAGTTATCAGGCGGGCAATCAGCCCCAGCATTTT
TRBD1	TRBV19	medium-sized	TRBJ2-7	CASSIIAGQGGHEQYF	TGTGCCAGTAGTATAATTGCCGGACAGGGGGGCCACGAGCAGTACTTC
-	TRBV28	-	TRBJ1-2	CASSSDYGYTF	TGTGCCAGCAGCTCGGATTATGGCTACACCTTC
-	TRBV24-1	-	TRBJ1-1	CATKRDENTEAFF	TGTGCCACCAAACGGGACGAGAACACTGAAGCTTTCTTT
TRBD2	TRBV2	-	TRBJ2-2	CASKPTSGRVGELFF	TGTGCCAGCAAACCGACTAGCGGGAGAGTCGGGGAGCTGTTTTTT
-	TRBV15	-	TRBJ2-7	CATSRDQGGTGDYEQYF	TGTGCCACCAGCAGAGATCAGGGGGGGACTGGGGACTACGAGCAGTACTTC
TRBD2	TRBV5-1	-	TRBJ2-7	CASSSSGRASDEQYF	TGCGCCAGCAGCTCAAGCGGGAGGGCCTCCGACGAGCAGTACTTC
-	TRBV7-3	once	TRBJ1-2	CASSLNAGAGGYTF	TGTGCCAGCAGCTTAAACGCAGGGGCAGGAGGCTACACCTTC
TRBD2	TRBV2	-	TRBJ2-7	CASSDSSGRTYEQYF	TGTGCCAGCAGTGATTCTAGCGGGAGGACCTACGAGCAGTACTTC
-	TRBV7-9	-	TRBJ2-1	CASSPMSGLRDNEQFF	TGTGCCAGCAGCCCCATGTCGGGACTGAGAGACAATGAGCAGTTCTTC
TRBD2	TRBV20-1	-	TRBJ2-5	CSASLTGTSGSIQYF	TGCAGTGCTAGTCTCACCGGGACTAGCGGGAGTATCCAGTACTTC
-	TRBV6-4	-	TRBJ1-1	CASSDRDNTEAFF	TGTGCCAGCAGTGACCGGGACAACACTGAAGCTTTCTTT
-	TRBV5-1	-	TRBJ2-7	CASSPGSSGFMEQYF	TGCGCCAGCAGCCCGGGGAGTAGCGGCTTTATGGAGCAGTACTTC
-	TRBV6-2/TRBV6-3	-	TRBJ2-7	CASSNPLPYEQYF	TGTGCCAGCAGCAACCCCCTACCGTACGAGCAGTACTTC
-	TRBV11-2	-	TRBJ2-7	CASSLEVGRADYEQYF	TGTGCCAGCAGCTTAGAGGTGGGCAGGGCAGACTACGAGCAGTACTTC
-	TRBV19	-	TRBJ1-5	CASSKRTPQLNQPQHF	TGTGCCAGTAGTAAGAGAACCCCACAGTTAAATCAGCCCCAGCATTTT
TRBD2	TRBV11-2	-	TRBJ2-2	CASSLTLLAGGTYTGELFF	TGTGCCAGCAGCTTAACTCTACTAGCGGGAGGAACGTACACCGGGGAGCTGTTTTTT
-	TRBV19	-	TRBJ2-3	CASSFYSDTQYF	TGTGCCAGTAGTTTCTACTCAGATACGCAGTATTTT
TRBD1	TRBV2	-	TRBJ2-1	CASTRTGASTNEQFF	TGTGCCAGCACAAGGACAGGTGCTTCTACGAATGAGCAGTTCTTC
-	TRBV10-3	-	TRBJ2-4	CAISDGGGVAKNIQYF	TGTGCCATCAGTGATGGGGGAGGTGTGGCCAAAAACATTCAGTACTTC
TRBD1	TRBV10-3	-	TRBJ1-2	CAISGTGDNYGYTF	TGTGCCATCAGTGGGACAGGGGATAACTATGGCTACACCTTC
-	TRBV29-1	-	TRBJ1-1	CSGYQVGTEAFF	TGCAGCGGATATCAGGTGGGGACTGAAGCTTTCTTT
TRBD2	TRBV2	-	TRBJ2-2	CASSERTSGRELFF	TGTGCCAGCAGCGAACGAACTAGCGGGAGGGAGCTGTTTTTT
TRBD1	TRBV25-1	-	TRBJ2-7	CASSVDRVPYEQYF	TGTGCCAGCAGTGTGGACAGGGTACCCTACGAGCAGTACTTC
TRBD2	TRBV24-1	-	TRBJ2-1	CATSVTSGISYNEQFF	TGTGCCACCAGTGTAACTAGCGGGATCTCCTACAATGAGCAGTTCTTC
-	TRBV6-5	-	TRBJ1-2	CASSSRQPLNYGYTF	TGTGCCAGCAGTTCTCGACAGCCCCTTAACTATGGCTACACCTTC